These 32 T cell receptor beta chains came from one sample sequenced in a study of shared clonotypes between healthy human individuals. Data came from immunoSEQ multiplex PCR; TCRdb stores just in-frame clones and leaves some out. The sample shows 2 million to 2.5 million clones, 85% to 95% of them seen only once. Material: naive CD4+ T cells from PBMCs. Specified subset: CD45RA+ positively selected. The source is a young man in good health. Some clones in this sample may be carry-over from other donors' samples.

The chain employs TRBV7-3 and TRBJ2-5; no reliable D call. This CDR3 is 14 amino acids long. The ends were cut back, 2 bases at V and 5 bases at J, with 12 bases in the middle. Germline assignment: CDR1 SGHTA and CDR2 FQGTGA. The CDR3 sequence: CASSLYGVTETQYF. The DNA for the CDR3 is TGTGCCAGCAGCTTATATGGAGTCACGGAGACCCAGTACTTC.

The rearrangement joins TRBV10-3 to TRBJ2-1; D may correspond to TRBD1 or TRBD2 (7 bases each). Trimming pared 6 bases from V and 1 base from J, leaving 16 bases between. The CDR3 runs 16 residues. Germline V gene lookup returns CDR1 ENHRY and CDR2 SYGVKD. The CDR3 sequence: CAISQRDSLSYNEQFF. The CDR3 DNA reads TGTGCCATCAGCCAGCGGGACAGCCTTTCCTACAATGAGCAGTTCTTC.

The chain uses TRBV25-1 and TRBJ2-5; the match to TRBD1 covers 8 bases. V shed 1 base, J shed 5 bases, and the junction held 6 bases outside the gene matches. Per germline, CDR1 MGHDK and CDR2 SYGVNS. The CDR3 runs 15 residues. Here the CDR3 DNA reads TGTGCCAGCAGTGAATCCAGGGGGCCGTGGGAGACCCAGTACTTC. Protein sequence: CASSESRGPWETQYF.

The V call is TRBV19, the J call TRBJ2-2; TRBD2 is a possible D gene (6 bases). Germline V CDR1 and CDR2: LNHDA, SQIVND (reference sequence). The CDR3 has 15 residues. V lost 7 bases to trimming and J lost 0 bases, with 12 bases between them. Written as DNA, the CDR3 is TGTGCCAGTACCCCGGGACTTACGAACACCGGGGAGCTGTTTTTT. Translation: CASTPGLTNTGELFF.

V gene TRBV9 combines with J gene TRBJ2-6; 9 bases are a match to TRBD1. V trimming: 3 bases; J trimming: 0 bases; junction bases outside the gene matches: 7. Germline CDR1 and CDR2: SGDLS and YYNGEE. The CDR3 length is 18 residues. The CDR3 reads CASSDRDRVFSGANVLTF. The CDR3 nucleotides are TGTGCCAGCAGCGACCGGGACAGGGTGTTCTCTGGGGCCAACGTCCTGACTTTC.

V and J are TRBV6-1 and TRBJ1-5, with D tentatively TRBD1 (5 bases). The CDR3 extends over 15 amino acids. Trimming left V 6 bases short and J 0 bases short, with 12 bases between. Per germline, CDR1 MNHNS and CDR2 SASEGT. The CDR3 nucleotides read TGTGCCAGCAGGTTCGGGACGTATAGCAATCAGCCCCAGCATTTT. This gives the protein CASRFGTYSNQPQHF.

This clone was recorded only once. Other DNA sequences of this sample code for an identical CDR3. This rearrangement joins TRBV5-1 to TRBJ1-5; D possibly corresponds to TRBD1 (5 bases). Germline V gene lookup returns CDR1 SGHRS and CDR2 YFSETQ. Trimming stripped 0 bases from V and 5 bases from J, with 9 bases between. The CDR3 is made up of 14 amino acids. CDR3 residues: CASSLEGLDQPQHF. In DNA form, the CDR3 reads TGCGCCAGCAGCTTGGAGGGGTTAGATCAGCCCCAGCATTTT.

The gene calls are TRBV10-3 and TRBJ2-1, with a tentative D call TRBD2 (5 bases). Trimming removed 2 bases at V and 5 bases at J, with 7 bases between. CDR1 and CDR2 from the germline V gene are ENHRY and SYGVKD. The CDR3 is 13 amino acids. The CDR3 region is CAISEKGDNEQFF. DNA for the CDR3: TGTGCCATCAGTGAGAAGGGAGACAATGAGCAGTTCTTC.

This chain connects TRBV5-4 to TRBJ2-2; TRBD1 might be the D (7 bases). The CDR3 totals 16 residues. From germline, CDR1 is SGHNT and CDR2 YYREEE (reference sequence). Trimming cost V 5 bases and J 1 base, with 15 bases left between them. CDR3 coding DNA: TGTGCCAGCAGTTCAGGGGGGCGGCGGAACACCGGGGAGCTGTTTTTT. The encoded protein is CASSSGGRRNTGELFF.

The rearrangement links TRBV28 to TRBJ1-2, with a possible D match to TRBD1 (5 bases). Deletions cut 7 bases from V and 4 bases from J, with 19 bases between. CDR1 is MDHEN, CDR2 SYDVKM, per germline. This CDR3 is built from 15 residues. The CDR3 region is CASTLSPTGAYGYTF. The CDR3 region has the DNA TGTGCCAGCACCCTTTCCCCCACAGGAGCCTATGGCTACACCTTC.

The rearrangement uses TRBV28 and TRBJ2-7, with 9 bases aligning to TRBD1. Germline CDR1 MDHEN, CDR2 SYDVKM. The J segment lost 5 bases and the V segment lost 8 bases, leaving 13 bases of the junction unmatched. The CDR3 sequence is 15 residues long. As DNA, the CDR3 is TGTGCCAGCGGCCAACCGGGACAGGGACATGACGAGCAGTACTTC. It is translated as CASGQPGQGHDEQYF.

In regard to this clone: The sample holds other DNA sequences that translate to the same CDR3. The genes are TRBV28 and TRBJ2-7; 10 nucleotides align to TRBD1. With V trimmed by 5 bases and J by 2 bases, 6 bases remained unmatched. The CDR3 runs 15 residues. Per germline, CDR1 MDHEN and CDR2 SYDVKM. The CDR3 DNA follows: TGTGCCAGCAGTCCTCGGACAGGGGGACCCTACGAGCAGTACTTC. Translating gives CASSPRTGGPYEQYF.

The J gene is TRBJ2-3, the V gene TRBV5-4; 7 positions agree with TRBD2. This CDR3 has 15 amino acids. V was clipped by 0 bases and J by 4 bases; unmatched bases: 5. Germline V gives CDR1 SGHNT, CDR2 YYREEE (reference sequence). CDR3 sequence: CASSLGTSSPDTQYF. CDR3 sequence (DNA): TGTGCCAGCAGCTTGGGGACTAGTTCTCCAGATACGCAGTATTTT.

Of note for this clone: Other DNA sequences in this specimen translate into the identical CDR3. CDR3: CASSLAGTGVYEQYF. CDR3 bases: TGTGCCAGCAGCTTGGCCGGGACAGGGGTGTACGAGCAGTACTTC. This chain connects TRBV11-1 to TRBJ2-7, with TRBD1 matching over 10 bases. Per germline, CDR1 SGHAT and CDR2 FQDESV (reference sequence). V dropped 3 bases and J dropped 4; count of bases not matched to a gene: 6. This CDR3 has 15 residues.

The chain is built from TRBV5-1 and TRBJ2-5, with 7 nucleotides matching TRBD1. The CDR3 consists of 16 residues. In germline, CDR1 is SGHRS, CDR2 YFSETQ. Trimming took 4 bases from V and 1 from J; bases not matched to a gene: 10. CDR3 region: CASSQIPGQSQETQYF. DNA of the CDR3: TGCGCCAGCAGCCAAATACCGGGACAGAGCCAAGAGACCCAGTACTTC.

The sample holds one count of this clone. The same CDR3 also results from other DNA sequences found in this sample. The chain has TRBV25-1 and TRBJ2-7; 7 positions agree with TRBD1. The CDR3 runs 15 residues. The V and J ends lost 1 base and 1 base, in that order; junction bases with no gene match: 4. Germline V gives CDR1 MGHDK, CDR2 SYGVNS. The CDR3 sequence: CASSESGTASYEQYF. The DNA for the CDR3 is TGTGCCAGCAGTGAATCCGGGACAGCTTCCTACGAGCAGTACTTC.

The chain combines TRBV27 with TRBJ1-4; D possibly corresponds to TRBD1 (5 bases). The length of the CDR3 is 14 residues. V gave up 7 bases and J gave up 4 bases, with 13 bases separating them. Germline V CDR1 and CDR2: MNHEY, SMNVEV (reference sequence). In DNA, the CDR3 is TGTGCCAGCACCTTGGGGCAGTTTAATGAAAAACTGTTTTTT. As protein: CASTLGQFNEKLFF.

V usage is TRBV6-6 and J usage is TRBJ2-1; D is possibly TRBD2 (5 bases). CDR1 MNHNY and CDR2 SVGAGI come from the germline V gene (reference sequence). The V and J ends lost 6 bases and 0 bases respectively, with 9 bases between them. This CDR3 is built from 14 residues. DNA of the CDR3: TGTGCCAGCAGCCGGACTGTCTCCTACAATGAGCAGTTCTTC. Translated, it gives CASSRTVSYNEQFF.

As regards this clone: The same CDR3 is also encoded by other DNA sequences in this sample. The V and J genes are TRBV15 and TRBJ2-5; D unclear. The CDR3 is made up of 12 amino acids. The V end lost 0 bases, the J end lost 5 bases, and 4 bases lay between the germline ends. Germline V lookup: CDR1 LNHNV, CDR2 YYDKDF (reference sequence). DNA for the CDR3: TGTGCCACCAGCAGAGATCTTGAGACCCAGTACTTC. This translates into CATSRDLETQYF. The full variable domain, rest sourced from reference TRBV15 and TRBJ2-5, is DAMVIQNPRYQVTQFGKPVTLSCSQTLNHNVMYWYQQKSSQAPKLLFHYYDKDFNNEADTPDNFQSRRPNTSFCFLDIRSPGLGDTAMYLCATSRDLETQYFGPGTRLLVL.

This clone is a singleton in its sample. The V gene is TRBV5-1, the J gene TRBJ2-3; 7 positions agree with TRBD2. Germline CDR1 reads SGHRS; CDR2 reads YFSETQ. V shed 2 bases, J shed 4 bases, and the junction held 7 bases outside the gene matches. CDR3 size: 15 residues. CDR3 in DNA: TGCGCCAGCAGCTTTTCGGCTGCGGGAGCAGATACGCAGTATTTT. Translated, it gives CASSFSAAGADTQYF.

On this clone: The identical CDR3 is also encoded by other nucleotide sequences in the sample. J is TRBJ1-1 and V is TRBV5-1; a possible D gene is TRBD1 (5 bases). Trimming took off 7 bases at V and 1 base at J, with 14 bases between the two ends. Germline V gene data show CDR1 as SGHRS and CDR2 as YFSETQ. The CDR3 has 14 amino acids. CDR3 region: CASSRGTGNTEAFF. The DNA for the CDR3 is TGCGCCAGCTCCCGGGGGACGGGGAACACTGAAGCTTTCTTT.

This sequence joins TRBV2 and TRBJ2-2; D is undetermined. The CDR3 loop spans 13 amino acids. Germline-derived CDR1 and CDR2 are SNHLY and FYNNEI. Trimming took 7 bases from V and 5 from J, leaving 11 bases between them. This CDR3 reads CASTVSGTGELFF. The CDR3 DNA follows: TGTGCCAGCACCGTCTCTGGGACCGGGGAGCTGTTTTTT.

The V and J genes are TRBV5-1 and TRBJ2-7, with D possibly matching TRBD2 (5 bases). CDR1 and CDR2 (germline): SGHRS, YFSETQ. This CDR3 region has 14 residues. V was shortened by 1 base and J by 6 bases, with 14 bases between the two germline ends. Here the CDR3 DNA reads TGCGCCAGCAGCTTGTACGGGGATTTAGGCGAGCAGTACTTC. Amino acid sequence: CASSLYGDLGEQYF.

V gene TRBV5-1 combines with J gene TRBJ1-2; possible D gene TRBD1, 6 bases. Trimming removed 5 bases at V and 5 bases at J, with 13 bases between. The CDR3 runs 13 residues. Germline-derived CDR1 and CDR2 are SGHRS and YFSETQ. The CDR3 protein is CASRGDTPYGYTF. DNA of the CDR3: TGCGCCAGCAGAGGGGACACCCCTTATGGCTACACCTTC.

This clone was counted once. This sequence joins TRBV6-6 and TRBJ2-7; weak D call: TRBD2 (6 bases). This CDR3 has 16 amino acids. Germline assignment: CDR1 MNHNY and CDR2 SVGAGI (reference sequence). The V gene lost 2 bases and the J gene lost 1 base, with 15 bases spanning the gap. For the CDR3, the DNA is TGTGCCAGCAGTTACGGGTCGGGACTCCCTTCCTACGAGCAGTACTTC. Translation: CASSYGSGLPSYEQYF.

The V gene is TRBV6-5, the J gene TRBJ1-4; D is unclear. This CDR3 contains 15 residues. Germline values: CDR1 MNHEY, CDR2 SVGAGI. The V end lost 0 bases, the J end lost 1 base, and 6 bases lay between the germline ends. CDR3 coding DNA: TGTGCCAGCAGTTACTCACGGTTAACTAATGAAAAACTGTTTTTT. Amino acid sequence: CASSYSRLTNEKLFF.

This chain uses TRBV6-5 with TRBJ2-7; 10 bases match TRBD2. In germline, CDR1 is MNHEY, CDR2 SVGAGI. CDR3 length: 14 residues. Unmatched junction bases numbered 5, after V lost 6 bases and J lost 3 bases. DNA for the CDR3: TGTGCCAGCAGGCGGACTAGCGGAATCTACGAGCAGTACTTC. As protein: CASRRTSGIYEQYF.

The chain links TRBV6-1 to TRBJ1-2; weak D call: TRBD1 (6 bases). The V end was cut by 10 bases, the J end by 3 bases, with 6 bases between. The CDR3 is 10 residues long. CDR1 is MNHNS and CDR2 is SASEGT in the germline V gene. CDR3: CATGDYGYTF. For the CDR3, the DNA is TGTGCCACAGGGGACTATGGCTACACCTTC.

J is TRBJ2-5 and V is TRBV5-1; no firm D call. This CDR3 has 12 amino acids. V dropped 5 bases and J dropped 2 bases, with 7 bases sitting between them. Germline V lookup: CDR1 SGHRS, CDR2 YFSETQ. CDR3 loop: CASRAEQETQYF. The CDR3 nucleotides read TGCGCCAGCAGGGCCGAGCAAGAGACCCAGTACTTC.

The chain is built from TRBV7-2 and TRBJ1-5; no firm D call. Trimming cost V 5 bases and J 9 bases, with 11 bases left between them. The CDR3 is made up of 12 amino acids. Germline V gene sequence: CDR1 SGHTA, CDR2 FQGNSA. CDR3 in DNA: TGTGCCAGCAGCATTGGTTCTACGCCCCAGCATTTT. It yields the protein CASSIGSTPQHF.

The J gene is TRBJ1-5, the V gene TRBV9, with D possibly being TRBD1 (5 bases). The ends were cut back, 0 bases at V and 7 bases at J, with 8 bases in the middle. CDR1 is SGDLS, CDR2 YYNGEE, per germline. There are 13 residues in the CDR3. DNA for the CDR3: TGTGCCAGCAGCGTAGGCCAGGGACAGCCCCAGCATTTT. Translated: CASSVGQGQPQHF.

V gene TRBV7-2 combines with J gene TRBJ2-1, with TRBD2 as a possible D gene (6 bases). With 5 bases removed from V and 4 bases from J, the gap between germline ends came to 9 bases. Germline V lookup: CDR1 SGHTA, CDR2 FQGNSA. The CDR3 loop spans 13 amino acids. DNA of the CDR3: TGTGCCAGCAGCCGTCGGGGGTACAATGAGCAGTTCTTC. As protein: CASSRRGYNEQFF.